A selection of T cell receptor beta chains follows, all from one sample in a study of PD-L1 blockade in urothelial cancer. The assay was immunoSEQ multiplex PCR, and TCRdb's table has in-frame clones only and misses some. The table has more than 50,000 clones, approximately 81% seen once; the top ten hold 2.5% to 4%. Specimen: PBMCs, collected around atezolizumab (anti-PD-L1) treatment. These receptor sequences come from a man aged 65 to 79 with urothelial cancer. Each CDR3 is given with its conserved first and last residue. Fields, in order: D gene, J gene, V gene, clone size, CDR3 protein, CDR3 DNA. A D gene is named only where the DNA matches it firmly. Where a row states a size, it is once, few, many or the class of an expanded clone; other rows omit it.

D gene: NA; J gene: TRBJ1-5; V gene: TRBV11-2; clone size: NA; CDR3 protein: CASSQSGVFDQPQHF; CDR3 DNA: TGTGCCAGCAGCCAATCGGGGGTGTTCGATCAGCCCCAGCATTTT
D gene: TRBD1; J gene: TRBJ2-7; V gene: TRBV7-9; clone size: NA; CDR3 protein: CASSSGTGGFYEQYF; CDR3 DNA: TGTGCCAGCAGCTCCGGGACAGGGGGCTTCTACGAGCAGTACTTC
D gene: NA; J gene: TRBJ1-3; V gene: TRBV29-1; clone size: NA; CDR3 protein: CSVGGSSGNTIYF; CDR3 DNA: TGCAGCGTTGGGGGCAGCTCTGGAAACACCATATATTTT
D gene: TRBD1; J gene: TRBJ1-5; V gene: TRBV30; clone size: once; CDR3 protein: CAWSGQGIFQPQHF; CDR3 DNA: TGTGCCTGGTCAGGACAGGGGATTTTTCAGCCCCAGCATTTT
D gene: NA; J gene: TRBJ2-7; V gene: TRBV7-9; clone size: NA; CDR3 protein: CASSSQPRSEQYF; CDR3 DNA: TGTGCCAGCAGCTCTCAACCTAGGAGCGAGCAGTACTTC
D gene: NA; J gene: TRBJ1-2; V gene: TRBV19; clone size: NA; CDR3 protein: CASSINRAGYGYTF; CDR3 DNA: TGTGCCAGTAGTATTAACCGTGCGGGATATGGCTACACCTTC
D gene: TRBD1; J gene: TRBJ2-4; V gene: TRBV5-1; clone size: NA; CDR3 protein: CASSLRTGKSENIQYF; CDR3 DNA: TGCGCCAGCAGCTTAAGGACAGGAAAAAGTGAAAACATTCAGTACTTC
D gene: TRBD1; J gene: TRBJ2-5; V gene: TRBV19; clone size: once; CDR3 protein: CASSTNRGQETQYF; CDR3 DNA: TGTGCCAGTAGTACCAACAGGGGCCAAGAGACCCAGTACTTC
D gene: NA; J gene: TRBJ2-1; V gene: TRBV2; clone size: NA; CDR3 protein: CASSDRGDLNEQFF; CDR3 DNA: TGTGCCAGCAGTGACCGGGGAGACCTCAATGAGCAGTTCTTC
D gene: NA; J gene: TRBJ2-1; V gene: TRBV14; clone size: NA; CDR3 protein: CASSRLGQANNEQFF; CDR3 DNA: TGTGCCAGCAGCCGGTTGGGGCAGGCCAACAATGAGCAGTTCTTC
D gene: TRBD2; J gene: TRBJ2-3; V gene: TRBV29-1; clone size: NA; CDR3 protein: CSVDTSGRPTDTQYF; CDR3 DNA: TGCAGCGTTGATACCAGCGGGAGGCCCACAGATACGCAGTATTTT
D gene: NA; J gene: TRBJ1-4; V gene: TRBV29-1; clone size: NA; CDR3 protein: CSVATANEKLFF; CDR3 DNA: TGCAGCGTTGCAACAGCTAATGAAAAACTGTTTTTT
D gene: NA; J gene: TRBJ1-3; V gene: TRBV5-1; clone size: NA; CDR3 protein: CASSQGGAGNTIYF; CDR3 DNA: TGCGCCAGCAGCCAGGGCGGGGCGGGAAACACCATATATTTT
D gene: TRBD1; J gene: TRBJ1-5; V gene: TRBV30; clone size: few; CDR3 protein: CAVDRGNQPQHF; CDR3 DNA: TGTGCTGTTGACAGGGGGAATCAGCCCCAGCATTTT
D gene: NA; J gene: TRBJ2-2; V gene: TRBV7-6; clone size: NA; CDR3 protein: CASSLPPVPGTGELFF; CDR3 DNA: TGTGCCAGCAGCTTGCCCCCCGTGCCAGGCACCGGGGAGCTGTTTTTT
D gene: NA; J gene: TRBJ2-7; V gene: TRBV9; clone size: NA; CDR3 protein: CASSVGAGSSYEQYF; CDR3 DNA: TGTGCCAGCAGCGTAGGGGCGGGGAGCTCCTACGAGCAGTACTTC
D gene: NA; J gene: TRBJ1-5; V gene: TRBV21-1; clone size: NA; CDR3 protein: CASSKGQGAPGHSNQPQHF; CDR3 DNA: TGTGCCAGCAGCAAGGGACAGGGCGCACCGGGGCATAGCAATCAGCCCCAGCATTTT
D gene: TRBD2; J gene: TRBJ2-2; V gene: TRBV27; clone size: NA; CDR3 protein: CASSWGGRGGELFF; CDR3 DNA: TGTGCCAGCAGTTGGGGGGGGAGGGGCGGGGAGCTGTTTTTT
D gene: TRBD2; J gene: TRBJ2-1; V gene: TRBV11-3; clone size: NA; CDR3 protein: CASSLDRQREHNEQFF; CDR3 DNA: TGTGCCAGCAGCTTAGATCGTCAGCGGGAGCACAATGAGCAGTTCTTC
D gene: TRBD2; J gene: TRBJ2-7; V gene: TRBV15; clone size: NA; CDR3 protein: CATSRDRGLADEQYF; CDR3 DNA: TGTGCCACCAGCAGAGATCGAGGACTAGCGGACGAGCAGTACTTC
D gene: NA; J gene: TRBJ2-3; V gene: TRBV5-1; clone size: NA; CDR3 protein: CASSLGGQDTQYF; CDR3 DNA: TGCGCCAGCAGCTTGGGAGGACAGGATACGCAGTATTTT